This TCR beta chain was sequenced in a study of cytomegalovirus exposure and HLA in healthy donors. About this clone: Its target is not known.

Use of 60 Vbeta and 13 Jbeta primers characterized the PCR. In the original processing: In a later analysis, of 79 million or so unique beta chains, around 9.9 million appeared in at least two donors. Assay used: immunoSEQ multiplex PCR; TCRdb lists only in-frame clones, some missing. Clone size and the V and J calls come from that table; the DNA yielded D and trimming. The sample contains approximately 170,000 clones, roughly 87% of which appear only once. J gave up 5 bases and V 2 bases, and 11 bases lay outside the gene matches. Germline V gives CDR1 SQVTM, CDR2 ANQGSEA. The CDR3 has 16 amino acids. General observations from the study: A later analysis found most CMV-associated TCR beta chains apparently HLA-restricted.

The donors gave bone marrow, and they were healthy. The receptor was derived from a man aged 50-59 years in good health and CMV-seropositive. Sequencing input: PBMCs. The V and J genes are TRBV29-1 and TRBJ2-5; 10 bases align to TRBD2. This CDR3 reads CSVEMFSGGFRETQYF. CDR3 sequence (DNA): TGCAGCGTTGAAATGTTTAGCGGGGGGTTCCGGGAGACCCAGTACTTC. Using reference TRBV29-1 and TRBJ2-5 for the parts outside the CDR3, the full variable domain is SAVISQKPSRDICQRGTSLTIQCQVDSQVTMMFWYRQQPGQSLTLIATANQGSEATYESGFVIDKFPISRPNLTFSTLTVSNMSPEDSSIYLCSVEMFSGGFRETQYFGPGTRLLVL.